The 7 T cell receptor beta chains presented below share a single source sample, sequenced in a study of cytomegalovirus exposure and HLA in healthy donors. The PCR contained 60 Vbeta and 13 Jbeta primers. The assay was immunoSEQ multiplex PCR, and TCRdb's table has in-frame clones only and misses some. The table includes 98,000 or so clones, under 80% detected once. The sequenced material came from PBMCs. Source of these receptors: a human donor in good health.

V gene TRBV30 combines with J gene TRBJ2-1; TRBD1 aligns across 8 bases. The germline CDR1 and CDR2 sequences are GTSNPN and SVGIG (reference sequence). The CDR3 is 14 residues long. Unmatched junction bases numbered 8, after V lost 0 bases and J lost 10 bases. The CDR3 loop is CAWSVSGQVGEQFF. CDR3 nucleotide sequence: TGTGCCTGGAGTGTATCGGGACAGGTCGGCGAGCAGTTCTTC.

The rearrangement joins TRBV19 to TRBJ2-1; possibly TRBD1 for D (5 bases). Germline CDR1 is LNHDA and CDR2 is SQIVND (reference sequence). The CDR3 is made up of 16 amino acids. V gave up 3 bases and J gave up 4 bases, with 16 bases separating them. The CDR3 DNA sequence: TGTGCCAGTAGTATTTACCCAGGGCAAGGATACAATGAGCAGTTCTTC. Amino acid sequence: CASSIYPGQGYNEQFF.

CDR3: CASLSSRDSPLHF. The CDR3 region has the DNA TGTGCCAGCCTTTCGTCCAGGGATTCACCCCTCCACTTT. The chain uses TRBV6-5 and TRBJ1-6, with D maybe TRBD1 (5 bases). V shed 8 bases and J shed 8 bases, with 13 bases lying between them. This CDR3 is built from 13 residues. Germline V lookup: CDR1 MNHEY, CDR2 SVGAGI.

The rearrangement uses TRBV9 and TRBJ2-5, with 7 positions matching TRBD2. The CDR3 runs to 14 residues. CDR1 and CDR2 (germline): SGDLS, YYNGEE. The V segment lost 4 bases and the J segment 1 base; nucleotides outside the gene matches: 4. CDR3 DNA sequence: TGTGCCAGCAGCCTCGGGACTACCCAAGAGACCCAGTACTTC. Translating it yields CASSLGTTQETQYF.

J is TRBJ2-7 and V is TRBV2; 7 nucleotides agree with TRBD2. V was clipped by 7 bases and J by 6 bases; unmatched bases: 6. The CDR3 is 12 residues long. CDR1 is SNHLY and CDR2 is FYNNEI in the germline V gene. CDR3 DNA sequence: TGTGCCAGCAAGCTGGGGGGGGGCGAGCAGTACTTC. This gives the protein CASKLGGGEQYF.

The V gene is TRBV29-1, the J gene TRBJ1-1; 11 bases agree with TRBD1. After removal of 4 bases from V and 7 bases from J, the junction contained 8 bases not matched to a gene. The CDR3 is 14 amino acids. CDR1 and CDR2 (germline): SQVTM, ANQGSEA. CDR3 amino acids: CSVGGQGVIDEAFF. Written as DNA, the CDR3 is TGCAGCGTTGGGGGACAGGGGGTGATCGATGAAGCTTTCTTT.

The DNA for the CDR3 is TGTGCCAGTAGTCCCTCGGGAGGGGGAGCTTATGGCTACACCTTC. This gives the protein CASSPSGGGAYGYTF. The chain recombines TRBV19 with TRBJ1-2; a possible D gene is TRBD1 (6 bases). CDR1 and CDR2 from the germline V gene are LNHDA and SQIVND (reference sequence). This CDR3 spans 15 amino acids. With 5 bases removed from V and 5 bases from J, the gap between germline ends came to 18 bases.